These 13 T cell receptor beta chains were sequenced from one sample in a study of T cells in localized non-small cell lung cancer. Sequencing was performed with immunoSEQ multiplex PCR; in TCRdb, only in-frame clones are kept and a portion is missing. The sample holds tens of thousands of clones; over 80% are singletons and the top ten take around 2.8%. Sequencing used peripheral blood, obtained before any cancer treatment. These receptors came from a woman aged 35-75 years with stage I lung adenocarcinoma.

The chain has TRBV5-1 and TRBJ2-7, with D possibly matching TRBD1 (5 bases). Trimming left V 1 base short and J 3 bases short, with 14 bases between. The CDR3 has 15 residues. Germline CDR1 reads SGHRS; CDR2 reads YFSETQ. CDR3 sequence: CASSLLAGWNYEQYF. In nucleotides, the CDR3 is TGCGCCAGCAGCTTGCTGGCAGGGTGGAACTACGAGCAGTACTTC.

This clone was detected only once. This rearrangement joins TRBV6-1 to TRBJ1-2, with a tentative D call TRBD1 (5 bases). V lost 2 bases to trimming and J lost 0 bases, with 7 bases between them. Germline V gene sequence: CDR1 MNHNS, CDR2 SASEGT. The CDR3 spans 14 residues. CDR3 DNA: TGTGCCAGCAGTGAAACGACAGCTAACTATGGCTACACCTTC. Protein product: CASSETTANYGYTF.

This chain uses TRBV7-9 with TRBJ2-2; TRBD1 is a possible D gene (6 bases). The V end was cut by 6 bases, the J end by 6 bases, with 14 bases between. Germline values: CDR1 SEHNR, CDR2 FQNEAQ (reference sequence). The CDR3 runs 14 residues. CDR3 residues: CASSPYRVAGELFF. The CDR3 DNA reads as TGTGCCAGCAGTCCCTACAGGGTTGCCGGGGAGCTGTTTTTT.

The chain uses TRBV28 and TRBJ2-3; TRBD2 matches 7 bases. Trimming at V came to 3 bases and at J to 4 bases, leaving 7 bases not matched to a gene. CDR1 and CDR2 (germline): MDHEN, SYDVKM. CDR3 length equals 15 residues. The CDR3 loop is CASSLGLAEADTQYF. CDR3 coding DNA: TGTGCCAGCAGTTTGGGGCTAGCGGAAGCAGATACGCAGTATTTT.

The V and J genes are TRBV28 and TRBJ1-2, with D uncertain. The CDR3 runs to 12 residues. The germline V gene encodes CDR1 MDHEN and CDR2 SYDVKM. V shed 9 bases and J shed 3 bases, with 11 bases lying between them. The CDR3 DNA follows: TGTGCCAGTGGAATCCGGGACTATGGCTACACCTTC. It codes for CASGIRDYGYTF.

This clone was counted once. This chain uses TRBV27 with TRBJ2-7, with 7 nucleotides matching TRBD2. V was clipped by 5 bases and J by 2 bases; unmatched bases: 6. The germline CDR1 and CDR2 sequences are MNHEY and SMNVEV (reference sequence). The CDR3 sequence is 14 residues long. CDR3 residues: CASSLGAGAYEQYF. The CDR3 DNA follows: TGTGCCAGCAGTCTAGGGGCGGGGGCCTACGAGCAGTACTTC.

The CDR3 DNA follows: TGTGCCAGCAGCCTAACGGGGGATCAGCCCCAGCATTTT. Its translation: CASSLTGDQPQHF. V and J are TRBV7-2 and TRBJ1-5; D possibly corresponds to TRBD1 (5 bases). The CDR3 length is 13 residues. V lost 5 bases and J 5 bases, leaving 10 bases between the germline ends. Germline V gene lookup returns CDR1 SGHTA and CDR2 FQGNSA.

This clone was seen a handful of times. In DNA, the CDR3 is TGTGCCAGCAGCTTAGTTCGCGGCGGGTACACAGATACGCAGTATTTT. This translates into CASSLVRGGYTDTQYF. V and J are TRBV7-2 and TRBJ2-3; D might be TRBD2 (5 bases). The length of the CDR3 is 16 residues. V lost 1 base and J 2 bases, leaving 13 bases between the germline ends. CDR1 and CDR2 (germline): SGHTA, FQGNSA.

V usage is TRBV27 and J usage is TRBJ2-1; perhaps TRBD1 as D (5 bases). V was pared by 2 bases and J by 2 bases, with 7 bases between. Germline V CDR1 and CDR2: MNHEY, SMNVEV (reference sequence). The CDR3 contains 14 residues. CDR3 DNA: TGTGCCAGCAGTTTAAGGGGCACCTACAATGAGCAGTTCTTC. Its translation: CASSLRGTYNEQFF.

The chain joins TRBV4-1 to TRBJ2-5; 10 bases fit TRBD2. The J call may not be correct, given that the DNA end is closer to TRBJ2-7. In germline, CDR1 is MGHRA, CDR2 YSYEKL. The CDR3 has 17 amino acids. Here the CDR3 reads CASSPGLAGGIQYEQYF. As DNA, the CDR3 is TGCGCCAGCAGCCCGGGCTTAGCGGGAGGAATACAGTACGAGCAGTACTTC.

The V call is TRBV5-8, the J call TRBJ2-4; D unresolved. V was pared by 7 bases and J by 0 bases, with 11 bases between. CDR1 is SGHTS and CDR2 is YDEGEE in the germline V gene. The CDR3 sequence is 14 residues long. As DNA, the CDR3 is TGTGCCAGCGGGTTCGTGTCAGCCAAAAACATTCAGTACTTC. It translates to CASGFVSAKNIQYF.

The rearrangement uses TRBV7-2 and TRBJ2-7, with 12 nucleotides matching TRBD2. There are 14 residues in the CDR3. Germline trimming cut 5 bases from V and 4 bases from J; bases unmatched to any gene: 3. CDR1 and CDR2 from the germline V gene are SGHTA and FQGNSA. CDR3 sequence: CASSLTSGSYEQYF. DNA for the CDR3: TGTGCCAGCAGCCTGACTAGCGGGAGTTACGAGCAGTACTTC.

This rearrangement joins TRBV2 to TRBJ2-3; TRBD1 is a possible D gene (7 bases). The CDR3 has 15 amino acids. CDR1 is SNHLY, CDR2 FYNNEI, per germline. V was clipped by 11 bases and J by 5 bases, with 23 bases between them. CDR3 sequence reads: CAGPGRRGLKDTQYF. In DNA form, the CDR3 reads TGTGCCGGCCCCGGGCGGAGGGGGCTGAAAGATACGCAGTATTTT.